This entry features one T cell receptor beta chain sequence. The antigen is not known. This sample is part of a study of radiotherapy plus CTLA-4 blockade in lung cancer. On the study more broadly: Objective responses occurred in 18% of patients; roughly 30% had disease control. General observations from the study: How blood T cell clones changed early, along with interferon-beta, reportedly forecast response best.

Focal radiation plus CTLA-4 blockade with ipilimumab was given to patients with chemo-refractory metastatic non-small-cell lung cancer. Libraries were prepared by immunoSEQ multiplex PCR; TCRdb keeps only in-frame clonotypes and omits some of them. The sample has approximately 99,000 clones, about 90% seen once. Trimming removed 0 bases from V and 6 bases from J, with 23 bases in between. The germline CDR1 and CDR2 sequences are GTSNPN and SVGIG (reference sequence). This CDR3 is built from 18 residues. The origin of this receptor is a human donor with non-small cell lung cancer that progressed on radiotherapy plus ipilimumab. Sequenced here: peripheral blood, sampled from a patient treated with radiotherapy plus ipilimumab. This chain connects TRBV30 to TRBJ2-2; tentative D call: TRBD1 (5 bases). DNA of the CDR3: TGTGCCTGGAGTGTACTGAGACAGCCAATGGTATCCTCCGGGGAGCTGTTTTTT. Its translation is CAWSVLRQPMVSSGELFF.